This T cell receptor (beta chain) was retrieved from a study of blood T cells in healthy people across ages. For the second PCR, which ran for about 6 to 11 cycles, a sample-barcoded 5' primer and a J-beta primer mix were used. Each CDR3 protein gets one entry after TCRdb re-called the 5' RACE reads with MiXCR. The sample lists 600,000 to 1,000,000 distinct CDR3 sequences, about 25% occurring once. With V trimmed by 4 bases and J by 4 bases, 2 bases remained unmatched. The CDR3 consists of 14 residues. The germline V gene encodes CDR1 KGHDR and CDR2 SFDVKD. The sample also formed part of further work on T cells of mothers and their children.

The chain joins TRBV24-1 to TRBJ2-2; 7 positions agree with TRBD1. The specimen sequenced was blood. The sequence was collected from a boy aged 10-17 years in good health. The DNA of the CDR3 is TGTGCCACCAGTGAGACAGGGAGCACCGGGGAGCTGTTTTTT. It is translated as CATSETGSTGELFF.